A selection of T cell receptor beta chains follows, all from one sample in a study of long-term antiretroviral therapy in people with HIV. The table came from immunoSEQ multiplex PCR; TCRdb's copy has only in-frame clones and leaves some out. The sample has tens of thousands of clones, over 90% seen once. The sequences come from unsorted PBMCs, collected 6.2 years after starting antiretroviral therapy. These receptors were taken from a man aged 35 to 55 with HIV. Both conserved end residues are part of each CDR3. Each record gives: J gene, D gene, V gene, clone size, CDR3 protein, CDR3 DNA. D genes are given only for firm matches. Some rows have no size entry. The others give once, few or many, or a class for an expanded clone.

j_gene: TRBJ1-2
d_gene: NA
v_gene: TRBV19
abundance: once
CDR3aa: CASSKQHVSANYGYTF
CDR3nt: TGTGCCAGTAGTAAACAGCATGTGTCCGCCAACTATGGCTACACCTTC

j_gene: TRBJ1-1
d_gene: NA
v_gene: TRBV7-3
abundance: NA
CDR3aa: CASSSDPRVEAFF
CDR3nt: TGTGCCAGCAGCTCCGACCCCAGAGTTGAAGCTTTCTTT

j_gene: TRBJ2-2
d_gene: NA
v_gene: TRBV19
abundance: NA
CDR3aa: CASRLSEGRELFF
CDR3nt: TGTGCCAGTAGATTAAGCGAGGGTAGGGAGCTGTTTTTT

j_gene: TRBJ1-4
d_gene: NA
v_gene: TRBV6-5
abundance: NA
CDR3aa: CATQGLDEKLFF
CDR3nt: TGTGCCACCCAGGGATTAGATGAAAAACTGTTTTTT

j_gene: TRBJ2-7
d_gene: NA
v_gene: TRBV7-9
abundance: NA
CDR3aa: CASSSLNAYEQYF
CDR3nt: TGTGCCAGCAGCTCTCTAAACGCTTACGAGCAGTACTTC

j_gene: TRBJ2-1
d_gene: TRBD2
v_gene: TRBV19
abundance: NA
CDR3aa: CASSSGGTSFYNEQFF
CDR3nt: TGTGCCAGTAGTTCGGGCGGGACTAGCTTCTACAATGAGCAGTTCTTC

j_gene: TRBJ2-3
d_gene: NA
v_gene: TRBV7-3
abundance: NA
CDR3aa: CASSLGDFSTDTQYF
CDR3nt: TGTGCCAGCAGCTTAGGGGACTTCAGCACAGATACGCAGTATTTT

j_gene: TRBJ2-3
d_gene: NA
v_gene: TRBV7-3
abundance: NA
CDR3aa: CASSLLLSTDTQYF
CDR3nt: TGTGCCAGCAGCTTACTGCTCTCCACAGATACGCAGTATTTT

j_gene: TRBJ1-2
d_gene: TRBD1
v_gene: TRBV7-9
abundance: NA
CDR3aa: CASSRMDRDYGYTF
CDR3nt: TGTGCCAGCAGCCGGATGGACAGGGACTATGGCTACACCTTC

j_gene: TRBJ2-4
d_gene: TRBD2
v_gene: TRBV27
abundance: NA
CDR3aa: CASSPGLAGGYIQYF
CDR3nt: TGTGCCAGCAGTCCCGGACTAGCGGGGGGGTACATTCAGTACTTC

j_gene: TRBJ2-3
d_gene: TRBD2
v_gene: TRBV6-4
abundance: NA
CDR3aa: CASSDLAGVGTDTQYF
CDR3nt: TGTGCCAGCAGTGACCTAGCGGGAGTGGGTACAGATACGCAGTATTTT

j_gene: TRBJ2-5
d_gene: NA
v_gene: TRBV7-2
abundance: NA
CDR3aa: CASSLDTYRQQETQYF
CDR3nt: TGTGCCAGCAGCTTAGATACTTACAGACAGCAAGAGACCCAGTACTTC

j_gene: TRBJ2-7
d_gene: NA
v_gene: TRBV9
abundance: NA
CDR3aa: CASSAGGAGGTYEQYF
CDR3nt: TGTGCCAGCAGCGCCGGGGGGGCAGGGGGAACGTACGAGCAGTACTTC

j_gene: TRBJ2-7
d_gene: TRBD1
v_gene: TRBV2
abundance: NA
CDR3aa: CAQRDSSSSYEQYF
CDR3nt: TGTGCCCAAAGGGACAGTTCAAGTTCCTACGAGCAGTACTTC

j_gene: TRBJ1-4
d_gene: NA
v_gene: TRBV7-8
abundance: NA
CDR3aa: CASSLTRVKEKLFF
CDR3nt: TGTGCCAGCAGCTTGACCAGGGTTAAAGAAAAACTGTTTTTT

j_gene: TRBJ1-2
d_gene: NA
v_gene: TRBV6-1
abundance: NA
CDR3aa: CASSEGGSVYGYTF
CDR3nt: TGTGCCAGCAGTGAAGGGGGCTCGGTCTATGGCTACACCTTC

j_gene: TRBJ1-5
d_gene: NA
v_gene: TRBV27
abundance: NA
CDR3aa: CASSLLGGRGSNQPQHF
CDR3nt: TGTGCCAGCAGTTTATTGGGGGGCAGGGGTAGCAATCAGCCCCAGCATTTT

j_gene: TRBJ2-5
d_gene: NA
v_gene: TRBV7-3
abundance: NA
CDR3aa: CASSFPGETQYF
CDR3nt: TGTGCCAGCAGCTTCCCAGGGGAGACCCAGTACTTC

j_gene: TRBJ1-1
d_gene: NA
v_gene: TRBV10-2
abundance: NA
CDR3aa: CASSPAGVTEAFF
CDR3nt: TGCGCCAGCAGTCCGGCTGGGGTAACTGAAGCTTTCTTT

j_gene: TRBJ1-5
d_gene: NA
v_gene: TRBV7-8
abundance: NA
CDR3aa: CASSRHTREGKHQPQHF
CDR3nt: TGTGCCAGCAGCCGCCACACGCGGGAGGGAAAGCATCAGCCCCAGCATTTT

j_gene: TRBJ2-2
d_gene: NA
v_gene: TRBV4-2
abundance: NA
CDR3aa: CASSQHSEAGELFF
CDR3nt: TGTGCCAGCAGCCAACATTCGGAGGCCGGGGAGCTGTTTTTT

j_gene: TRBJ2-1
d_gene: TRBD2
v_gene: TRBV5-5
abundance: NA
CDR3aa: CASSRTSGSDEQFF
CDR3nt: TGTGCCAGCAGCCGGACTAGCGGGAGTGATGAGCAGTTCTTC

j_gene: TRBJ2-6
d_gene: NA
v_gene: TRBV9
abundance: NA
CDR3aa: CASSPPGPYSGANVLTF
CDR3nt: TGTGCCAGCAGCCCCCCGGGACCCTACTCTGGGGCCAACGTCCTGACTTTC

j_gene: TRBJ2-2
d_gene: TRBD1
v_gene: TRBV9
abundance: NA
CDR3aa: CASSEKPGQTLVNIGELFF
CDR3nt: TGTGCCAGCAGCGAGAAACCGGGACAGACCCTTGTGAATATCGGGGAGCTGTTTTTT

j_gene: TRBJ2-7
d_gene: TRBD1
v_gene: TRBV6-1
abundance: NA
CDR3aa: CAHRLGQSYEQYF
CDR3nt: TGTGCTCACCGTCTGGGACAGTCCTACGAGCAGTACTTC

j_gene: TRBJ2-5
d_gene: NA
v_gene: TRBV6-6
abundance: NA
CDR3aa: CASNRGTETQYF
CDR3nt: TGTGCCAGCAACCGGGGTACGGAGACCCAGTACTTC

j_gene: TRBJ1-5
d_gene: NA
v_gene: TRBV19
abundance: NA
CDR3aa: CASSRKQGSLDQPQHF
CDR3nt: TGTGCCAGTAGTAGAAAACAGGGTAGTCTGGATCAGCCCCAGCATTTT

j_gene: TRBJ2-7
d_gene: TRBD1
v_gene: TRBV18
abundance: once
CDR3aa: CASSPGQGASYEQYF
CDR3nt: TGTGCCAGCTCACCGGGACAGGGGGCGAGCTACGAGCAGTACTTC

j_gene: TRBJ2-7
d_gene: TRBD1
v_gene: TRBV7-2
abundance: NA
CDR3aa: CASSRFARTGFVHEQYF
CDR3nt: TGTGCCAGCAGCCGATTCGCCCGGACAGGGTTTGTCCACGAGCAGTACTTC

j_gene: TRBJ1-6
d_gene: NA
v_gene: TRBV19
abundance: NA
CDR3aa: CASSQRDFSSPLHF
CDR3nt: TGTGCCAGTAGCCAACGGGACTTTAGTTCACCCCTCCACTTT

j_gene: TRBJ2-5
d_gene: TRBD2
v_gene: TRBV5-1
abundance: NA
CDR3aa: CASSLERGEETQYF
CDR3nt: TGCGCCAGCAGCTTAGAGCGGGGGGAGGAGACCCAGTACTTC

j_gene: TRBJ1-1
d_gene: NA
v_gene: TRBV19
abundance: NA
CDR3aa: CASHAGGIVYTEAFF
CDR3nt: TGTGCCAGCCACGCAGGTGGGATAGTTTACACTGAAGCTTTCTTT

j_gene: TRBJ2-2
d_gene: NA
v_gene: TRBV11-2
abundance: NA
CDR3aa: CASSFVTSGELFF
CDR3nt: TGTGCCAGCAGCTTCGTAACGTCCGGGGAGCTGTTTTTT

j_gene: TRBJ2-1
d_gene: TRBD1
v_gene: TRBV6-5
abundance: NA
CDR3aa: CASRNDRAIVNEQFF
CDR3nt: TGTGCCAGCAGGAATGACAGGGCAATCGTGAATGAGCAGTTCTTC

j_gene: TRBJ2-7
d_gene: NA
v_gene: TRBV5-4
abundance: NA
CDR3aa: CASSSEVGKYEQYF
CDR3nt: TGTGCCAGCAGCTCGGAAGTGGGAAAGTACGAGCAGTACTTC

j_gene: TRBJ1-1
d_gene: TRBD1
v_gene: TRBV7-6
abundance: NA
CDR3aa: CASSSGQGGNTEAFF
CDR3nt: TGTGCCAGCAGCTCGGGACAGGGGGGGAACACTGAAGCTTTCTTT

j_gene: TRBJ2-5
d_gene: NA
v_gene: TRBV5-1
abundance: NA
CDR3aa: CASRDTQETQYF
CDR3nt: TGCGCCAGCCGGGACACCCAAGAGACCCAGTACTTC

j_gene: TRBJ2-1
d_gene: NA
v_gene: TRBV20-1
abundance: NA
CDR3aa: CSVTEQFF
CDR3nt: TGCAGTGTTACCGAGCAGTTCTTC